One and the same sample provided the 23 T cell receptor beta chains below, sequenced in a study of T cell clonality in common variable immunodeficiency. Study outcomes and limitations: Fewer deletions and N-nucleotide insertions were reportedly seen in common variable immunodeficiency TCR beta sequences.

Antigens of these TCRs are unknown. Clones were read by immunoSEQ multiplex PCR, and TCRdb kept only the in-frame ones, dropping some. There are some 28,000 clones in the sample, none observed a single time. The sequenced sample was peripheral blood mononuclear cells. These receptors came from a human donor with common variable immunodeficiency.

This clone has ten or more counts. The read ends 3 residues shy of where the CDR3 ends; the end is completed using the germline J gene. The chain combines TRBV18 with TRBJ1-4; maybe TRBD1 (5 bases). The CDR3 is 15 residues long. Germline-derived CDR1 and CDR2 are KGHSH and LQKENI. The CDR3 reads CASSPGKGQKEELFF. The part of the CDR3 DNA that was read is TGTGCCAGCTCACCCGGAAAGGGGCAAAAAGAGGAA.

This clone appeared many times. The sequence runs out 3 residues before the end of the CDR3; the remainder is reconstructed from the germline J gene. This chain links TRBV29-1 with TRBJ2-1; 10 bases align to TRBD1. Germline CDR1 and CDR2: SQVTM and ANQGSEA. V lost 0 bases, J lost 9 bases, and 2 bases stayed unmatched. This CDR3 is built from 13 residues. The covered CDR3 bases are TGCAGCGTTGAAGAGGGGACAGGGGCTGAG. Translating it yields CSVEEGTGAE. The entire CDR3 is CSVEEGTGAEQFF.

Ten or more counts support this clone. The CDR3 goes on 3 residues after the read ends, and that part is filled in from the germline J gene. The chain carries TRBV6-2 or TRBV6-3 and TRBJ2-7; TRBD1 might be the D (6 bases). The germline gives CDR1 MNHEY, CDR2 SVGEGT. The V and J ends lost 2 bases and 0 bases respectively, with 8 bases between them. This CDR3 spans 14 amino acids. The DNA read from the CDR3 is TGTGCCAGCAGTTACATGGACAGCTCCTACGAG. As protein: CASSYMDSSYE. The entire CDR3 reads CASSYMDSSYEQYF.

On this clone: The read halts 3 residues ahead of the CDR3 end, with the missing end drawn from the germline J gene. This chain uses TRBV19 with TRBJ2-7; D unclear. Looked up from germline, CDR1 is LNHDA and CDR2 is SQIVND (reference sequence). Trimming pared 4 bases from V and 0 bases from J, leaving 10 bases between. The CDR3 consists of 14 residues. The covered CDR3 bases are TGTGCCAGTAGTAAGGTTTACAACTCCTACGAG. Translating gives CASSKVYNSYE. The full CDR3 reads CASSKVYNSYEQYF.

The sample holds many counts of this clone. The read ends 3 residues early relative to the CDR3; the germline J gene fills the gap. V and J are TRBV20-1 and TRBJ2-5, with 7 bases lining up with TRBD1. CDR1 and CDR2 from the germline V gene are DFQATT and SNEGSKA (reference sequence). CDR3 length equals 15 residues. V lost 0 bases, J lost 2 bases, and 6 bases stayed unmatched. CDR3 region: CSARDRVTGQETQYF. CDR3 bases read: TGCAGTGCTAGAGATCGGGTGACAGGGCAAGAGACC.

CDR3 DNA, as far as it was read: TGTGCCAGTTGTTCCGGGACAGGGGTAATCACACTTGATACG. Translation: CASCSGTGVITLDT. The whole CDR3 is CASCSGTGVITLDTQYF. The chain carries TRBV19 and TRBJ2-3, with 10 bases aligning to TRBD1. The CDR3 end lies 3 residues beyond the end of the read and is filled in from the germline J gene. V shed 8 bases and J 6 bases; nucleotides not matched to a gene: 17. The CDR3 is 17 residues long. Germline values: CDR1 LNHDA, CDR2 SQIVND (reference sequence). Full variable domain (outside the CDR3, taken from reference TRBV19 and TRBJ2-3): DGGITQSPKYLFRKEGQNVTLSCEQNLNHDAMYWYRQDPGQGLRLIYYSQIVNDFQKGDIAEGYSVSREKKESFPLTVTSAQKNPTAFYLCASCSGTGVITLDTQYFGPGTRLTVL.

This clone was detected only a few times. The read gets to within 3 residues of the CDR3 end, and the germline J gene fills in the rest. The chain couples TRBV2 to TRBJ1-4; the D gene is possibly TRBD1 (5 bases). Germline V CDR1 and CDR2: SNHLY, FYNNEI. The CDR3 spans 15 residues. The germline V and J ends were trimmed by 7 bases and 5 bases, with 17 bases remaining between them. CDR3 protein: CASIPQINRNEKLFF. Incomplete CDR3 DNA: TGTGCCAGCATTCCTCAGATTAACAGGAATGAAAAA. Combining the CDR3 with reference TRBV2 and TRBJ1-4 gives the whole variable domain EPEVTQTPSHQVTQMGQEVILRCVPISNHLYFYWYRQILGQKVEFLVSFYNNEISEKSEIFDDQFSVERPDGSNFTLKIRSTKLEDSAMYFCASIPQINRNEKLFFGSGTQLSVL.

As regards this clone: The CDR3 extends 3 residues past the end of the read, so its final part is completed from the germline J gene. Other DNA variants within this sample encode the same CDR3. The chain joins TRBV7-2 to TRBJ1-1; D is unclear. The V gene's germline CDR1 is SGHTA and CDR2 FQGNSA. This CDR3 region has 14 residues. The V end was cut by 5 bases, the J end by 0 bases, with 10 bases between. The CDR3 is CASSRNSVNTEAFF. CDR3 bases read: TGTGCCAGCAGCCGTAACAGTGTGAACACTGAA. The full variable domain, completed using reference TRBV7-2 and TRBJ1-1, is GAGVSQSPSNKVTEKGKDVELRCDPISGHTALYWYRQSLGQGLEFLIYFQGNSAPDKSGLPSDRFSAERTGGSVSTLTIQRTQQEDSAVYLCASSRNSVNTEAFFGQGTRLTVV.

Details on this clone: The DNA ends 3 residues before the CDR3 does, and the rest of the CDR3 is filled in from the germline J gene. V usage is TRBV18 and J usage is TRBJ1-3; TRBD1 is a possible D gene (5 bases). Trimming removed 2 bases at V and 3 bases at J, with 14 bases between. Looked up from germline, CDR1 is KGHSH and CDR2 is LQKENI. The CDR3 spans 16 residues. The CDR3 spells CASSPNPSGGGNTIYF. The DNA read from the CDR3 is TGTGCCAGCTCACCAAACCCGTCCGGGGGTGGAAACACC.

The CDR3 sequence is CASSWDSTQETQYF. Incomplete CDR3 DNA: TGCGCCAGCAGCTGGGACAGCACCCAAGAGACC. V and J are TRBV5-1 and TRBJ2-5, with 7 bases aligning to TRBD1. The read gets to within 3 residues of the CDR3 end, and the germline J gene fills in the rest. CDR3 length: 14 residues. V was pared by 3 bases and J by 1 base, with 3 bases of the junction left unmatched. Germline lookup yields CDR1 SGHRS and CDR2 YFSETQ.

Many counts were recorded for this clone. The read terminates 3 residues ahead of where the CDR3 ends, so the germline J gene completes it. The gene calls are TRBV7-3 and TRBJ1-2; D is undetermined. The V gene's germline CDR1 is SGHTA and CDR2 FQGTGA. This CDR3 is built from 15 residues. V was shortened by 0 bases and J by 6 bases, with 14 bases between the two germline ends. CDR3 sequence: CASSLTPDHGDGYTF. The CDR3 DNA, read in part, is TGTGCCAGCAGCTTAACCCCGGACCACGGGGATGGC.

Notes on this clone: The read ends 3 residues shy of where the CDR3 ends; the end is completed using the germline J gene. This chain uses TRBV7-2 with TRBJ1-1; D is ambiguous. The germline gives CDR1 SGHTA, CDR2 FQGNSA. The length of the CDR3 is 14 residues. The ends were cut back, 5 bases at V and 0 bases at J, with 10 bases in the middle. CDR3 bases read: TGTGCCAGCAGCGCCAGGAATTTGAACACTGAA. Protein sequence: CASSARNLNTE. The whole CDR3 region reads CASSARNLNTEAFF.

Comments on this clone: The DNA ends 3 residues before the CDR3 does, and the rest of the CDR3 is filled in from the germline J gene. The rearrangement joins TRBV7-2 to TRBJ2-1, with D possibly TRBD2 on 6 matching bases. CDR1 and CDR2 (germline): SGHTA, FQGNSA. The CDR3 has 15 amino acids. The V end lost 2 bases, the J end lost 4 bases, and 12 bases lay between the germline ends. CDR3 DNA, as far as it was read: TGTGCCAGCAGCTTATGGGACTCCCAATACAATGAG. Protein: CASSLWDSQYNE. The CDR3 as a whole reads CASSLWDSQYNEQFF.

Turning to this clone: The read comes to an end 3 residues before the CDR3 does, leaving the germline J gene to fill in the end. V and J are TRBV7-9 and TRBJ2-1; D is perhaps TRBD1 (5 bases). Looked up from germline, CDR1 is SEHNR and CDR2 is FQNEAQ (reference sequence). The CDR3 has 14 amino acids. Partial CDR3 DNA: TGTTCCGGCAGCTCAACAGGTGGAGTAACTGAG. Protein sequence: CSGSSTGGVTE. The CDR3 as a whole reads CSGSSTGGVTEQFF.

This clone came up a few times. The read terminates 3 residues before the CDR3 end, so the remaining end is supplied by the germline J gene. The chain employs TRBV20-1 and TRBJ2-1, with 7 bases matching TRBD2. The CDR3 covers 15 residues. Losses at the gene ends were 7 bases for V and 4 bases for J; bases not matched to a gene: 13. CDR1 is DFQATT and CDR2 is SNEGSKA in the germline V gene (reference sequence). CDR3 sequence: CSVPLARSLYNEQFF. Incomplete CDR3 DNA: TGCAGTGTCCCACTAGCGCGGTCACTTTACAATGAG.

This clone was counted ten times or more. The read comes to an end 3 residues before the CDR3 does, leaving the germline J gene to fill in the end. V and J are TRBV20-1 and TRBJ1-3; a possible D gene is TRBD1 (6 bases). Germline V CDR1 and CDR2: DFQATT, SNEGSKA (reference sequence). The germline V and J ends were trimmed by 6 bases and 0 bases, with 12 bases remaining between them. The CDR3 loop spans 14 amino acids. Here the CDR3 reads CSAVDRNSGNTIYF. The DNA read from the CDR3 is TGCAGTGCGGTCGACAGGAACTCTGGAAACACC.

In this sample, this clone turned up many times. The CDR3 DNA, read in part, is TGCGCCAGCAGCTCGGGACTAGCGGGGGTGGATACG. This sequence encodes CASSSGLAGVDT. The full CDR3 protein is CASSSGLAGVDTQYF. The chain links TRBV5-1 to TRBJ2-3; 14 bases line up with TRBD2. The CDR3 extends 3 residues past the end of the read, so its final part is completed from the germline J gene. Germline V lookup: CDR1 SGHRS, CDR2 YFSETQ. CDR3 size: 15 residues. The V and J ends lost 3 bases and 6 bases, in that order; junction bases with no gene match: 3. Full variable domain (rest looked up from reference TRBV5-1 and TRBJ2-3): KAGVTQTPRYLIKTRGQQVTLSCSPISGHRSVSWYQQTPGQGLQFLFEYFSETQRNKGNFPGRFSGRQFSNSRSEMNVSTLELGDSALYLCASSSGLAGVDTQYFGPGTRLTVL.

This clone was seen at least ten times. The read stops 3 residues short of the end of the CDR3; the missing end is completed from the germline J gene. V usage is TRBV6-2 or TRBV6-3 and J usage is TRBJ1-1; 11 positions agree with TRBD1. Germline trimming cut 6 bases from V and 4 bases from J; bases unmatched to any gene: 10. CDR1 and CDR2 from the germline V gene are MNHEY and SVGEGT. There are 16 residues in the CDR3. CDR3 sequence: CASREWDRGIGTEAFF. The sequenced part of the CDR3 DNA is TGTGCCAGCAGGGAATGGGACAGGGGGATCGGCACTGAA.

This clone was seen more than once but under ten times. Read sequence stops 3 residues before the CDR3 end, and the germline J gene provides the missing end. The chain recombines TRBV30 with TRBJ2-1, with no clear D. The length of the CDR3 is 15 residues. Germline CDR1 and CDR2: GTSNPN and SVGIG (reference sequence). V was shortened by 0 bases and J by 5 bases, with 14 bases between the two germline ends. The CDR3: CAWSVPVPPNNEQFF. CDR3 DNA, as far as it was read: TGTGCCTGGAGTGTCCCAGTTCCTCCGAACAATGAG.

This clone was recorded a few times. The read terminates 3 residues ahead of where the CDR3 ends, so the germline J gene completes it. The chain has TRBV7-8 and TRBJ1-6; D gene unclear. V was trimmed by 1 base and J by 4 bases, leaving 8 bases between them. This CDR3 contains 15 residues. Germline V gene data show CDR1 as SGHVS and CDR2 as FQNEAQ. Partial CDR3 DNA: TGTGCCAGCAGCTTAGATTCGGGGTATAATTCACCC. Its protein is CASSLDSGYNSP. In full, the CDR3 is CASSLDSGYNSPLHF.

This clone was counted at least ten times. Read data end 3 residues before the CDR3 end; the end is taken from the germline J gene. The genes are TRBV15 and TRBJ2-5; 10 bases align to TRBD1. CDR1 is LNHNV, CDR2 YYDKDF, per germline (reference sequence). With 5 bases clipped from V and 5 bases from J, the junction kept 8 bases outside the gene matches. The CDR3 has 15 residues. The CDR3 DNA, read in part, is TGTGCCACCAGCGGCGAGACAGGGGGCTCCGAGACC. Translated: CATSGETGGSET. The full CDR3 is CATSGETGGSETQYF.

This clone was picked up a small number of times. The read terminates 3 residues ahead of where the CDR3 ends, so the germline J gene completes it. The genes are TRBV6-1 and TRBJ1-5, with TRBD1 identical over 9 bases. The germline V gene encodes CDR1 MNHNS and CDR2 SASEGT. Losses at the gene ends were 2 bases for V and 5 bases for J; bases not matched to a gene: 4. The CDR3 has 15 residues. Here the CDR3 reads CASSETGTGYQPQHF. The CDR3 DNA, read in part, is TGTGCCAGCAGTGAAACGGGGACAGGGTATCAGCCC.

Only a few counts were recorded for this clone. Read data end 3 residues before the CDR3 end; the end is taken from the germline J gene. This chain connects TRBV7-2 to TRBJ1-5, with D possibly TRBD1 on 6 matching bases. The CDR3 length is 13 residues. Germline CDR1 SGHTA, CDR2 FQGNSA. Trimming removed 8 bases from V and 6 bases from J, with 14 bases in between. The sequenced part of the CDR3 DNA is TGTGCCAGCGGGGAGGGGGGGATTCAGCCC. Encoded protein: CASGEGGIQP. The whole CDR3 sequence is CASGEGGIQPQHF.